The next 13 T cell receptor beta chains were all read from a single sample in a study of blood T cell repertoires in COVID-19. The data were produced by immunoSEQ multiplex PCR, yet TCRdb's version contains in-frame clones alone and is incomplete. The table records 190,000 or so clones, around 83% of them present only once. Input material: peripheral blood. Source of these receptors: a man aged 50-59 years with active or convalescent COVID-19.

This clone occurred once. J is TRBJ1-6 and V is TRBV7-9, with D uncertain. Germline V gene lookup returns CDR1 SEHNR and CDR2 FQNEAQ (reference sequence). The CDR3 totals 15 residues. The germline V and J ends were trimmed by 7 bases and 7 bases, with 17 bases remaining between them. Here the CDR3 DNA reads TGTGCCAGCACCATGAACGGTCACCTCAATTCACCCCTCCACTTT. This encodes CASTMNGHLNSPLHF.

This clone showed up just once. This chain uses TRBV5-6 with TRBJ1-3; TRBD1 matches at 8 bases. The trim removed 0 bases at V and 2 bases at J, leaving 1 base unmatched. Germline V gene sequence: CDR1 SGHDT, CDR2 YYEEEE. This CDR3 has 15 residues. The CDR3 sequence: CASSLGTGTGNTIYF. CDR3 nucleotides: TGTGCCAGCAGCTTGGGGACAGGGACTGGAAACACCATATATTTT.

This clone was observed a handful of times. V gene TRBV9 combines with J gene TRBJ2-2; 11 bases are shared with TRBD1. The CDR3 spans 16 residues. Looked up from germline, CDR1 is SGDLS and CDR2 is YYNGEE. The J segment lost 5 bases and the V segment lost 4 bases, leaving 7 bases of the junction unmatched. This CDR3 reads CASSTGQGALTGELFF. The CDR3 bases are TGTGCCAGCAGCACTGGACAGGGGGCGCTGACCGGGGAGCTGTTTTTT.

This clone was seen a single time. The chain combines TRBV12-3 or TRBV12-4 with TRBJ1-1, with D unresolved. This CDR3 comprises 11 residues. Trimming took off 4 bases at V and 4 bases at J, with 4 bases between the two ends. The CDR3 bases are TGTGCCAGCAGTTCTTTCACTGAAGCTTTCTTT. Translating it yields CASSSFTEAFF.

This chain connects TRBV19 to TRBJ1-2; 8 nucleotides line up with TRBD1. This CDR3 comprises 14 residues. V gave up 3 bases and J gave up 5 bases; unmatched junction bases: 5. The germline V gene encodes CDR1 LNHDA and CDR2 SQIVND (reference sequence). The CDR3 sequence is CASSIDRDRYGYTF. For the CDR3, the DNA is TGTGCCAGTAGTATCGATCGGGACAGGTATGGCTACACCTTC.

The J gene is TRBJ2-4, the V gene TRBV28; 8 positions agree with TRBD2. This CDR3 has 14 amino acids. The V gene's germline CDR1 is MDHEN and CDR2 SYDVKM. V shed 6 bases and J 1 base; nucleotides not matched to a gene: 2. For the CDR3, the DNA is TGTGCCAGCAGCCCGGGAGGGGCCAAAAACATTCAGTACTTC. It is translated as CASSPGGAKNIQYF. The variable domain in full, completed from reference TRBV28 and TRBJ2-4, reads DVKVTQSSRYLVKRTGEKVFLECVQDMDHENMFWYRQDPGLGLRLIYFSYDVKMKEKGDIPEGYSVSREKKERFSLILESASTNQTSMYLCASSPGGAKNIQYFGAGTRLSVL.

The chain uses TRBV9 and TRBJ1-3; D is possibly TRBD1 (5 bases). Germline V gives CDR1 SGDLS, CDR2 YYNGEE. Trimming cost V 5 bases and J 0 bases, with 12 bases left between them. CDR3 size: 15 residues. The CDR3 bases are TGTGCCAGCAGTGGGGGGGTTATCTCTGGAAACACCATATATTTT. Translating gives CASSGGVISGNTIYF.

The chain employs TRBV28 and TRBJ1-1, with D unclear. Germline CDR1 reads MDHEN; CDR2 reads SYDVKM. V shed 10 bases and J shed 0 bases, with 21 bases lying between them. The CDR3 is 16 residues long. For the CDR3, the DNA is TGTGCCACCCTTTCCTTATATTGGCATTTGAACACTGAAGCTTTCTTT. It encodes CATLSLYWHLNTEAFF.

The gene calls are TRBV6-5 and TRBJ2-7, with D maybe TRBD1 (6 bases). Trimming cost V 1 base and J 5 bases, with 18 bases left between them. This CDR3 comprises 16 residues. CDR1 and CDR2 from the germline V gene are MNHEY and SVGAGI. CDR3 in amino acids: CASSYYVLQGVNEQYF. The CDR3 nucleotides are TGTGCCAGCAGTTACTATGTGCTACAGGGTGTCAACGAGCAGTACTTC.

This clone appeared once. The gene calls are TRBV10-3 and TRBJ1-4; D is ambiguous. The V gene lost 3 bases and the J gene lost 8 bases, with 13 bases spanning the gap. The CDR3 covers 14 residues. Germline V CDR1 and CDR2: ENHRY, SYGVKD. The CDR3 region is CAISDEGVEEKLFF. The CDR3 DNA sequence: TGTGCCATCAGTGACGAGGGAGTCGAAGAAAAACTGTTTTTT.

The V and J genes are TRBV19 and TRBJ2-3, with D maybe TRBD2 (6 bases). The CDR3 is 12 residues long. V lost 3 bases and J lost 6, with 7 bases in between. Looked up from germline, CDR1 is LNHDA and CDR2 is SQIVND (reference sequence). DNA of the CDR3: TGTGCCAGTAGTATTCGGGGGGATACGCAGTATTTT. Its translation: CASSIRGDTQYF. The variable domain in full, with the rest retrieved from reference TRBV19 and TRBJ2-3, is DGGITQSPKYLFRKEGQNVTLSCEQNLNHDAMYWYRQDPGQGLRLIYYSQIVNDFQKGDIAEGYSVSREKKESFPLTVTSAQKNPTAFYLCASSIRGDTQYFGPGTRLTVL.

The rearrangement joins TRBV10-3 to TRBJ1-6; TRBD1 aligns across 8 bases. Germline assignment: CDR1 ENHRY and CDR2 SYGVKD. This CDR3 is 16 amino acids long. J lost 9 bases, V lost 3 bases, and 10 bases had no gene match. The CDR3 coding sequence is TGTGCCATCAGTGATTCGACGCTAGGACAGGGTTCACCCCTCCACTTT. Protein product: CAISDSTLGQGSPLHF.

This clone was seen once. The chain has TRBV11-2 and TRBJ2-1; possible D gene TRBD1, 6 bases. V lost 5 bases, J lost 4 bases, and 21 bases lay in between. This CDR3 contains 17 residues. Germline CDR1 SGHAT, CDR2 FQNNGV. CDR3 protein: CASSDLGGLGAYNEQFF. CDR3 nucleotide sequence: TGTGCCAGCAGCGACCTTGGGGGCCTAGGCGCTTACAATGAGCAGTTCTTC.